The rows below give T cell receptor beta chains drawn from one sample of a study of regulatory T cells in long-lasting Graves disease. TCRdb reprocessed the multiplex PCR reads via MiXCR and lists one record per CDR3 protein. The data hold 400,000 to 650,000 distinct CDR3 sequences, with 15% to 20% observed a single time. These data were also reused for a study on T cells in Graves' hyperthyroidism and ophthalmopathy.

The sample here was peripheral blood mononuclear cells (PBMCs), taken at new diagnosis, from a patient treated with antithyroid drugs. The receptors shown here come from a woman aged 35 to 59 with Graves disease. Each CDR3 is given with its conserved first and last residue. The D gene is left open where the match is weak. Size values are once, few and many counts, or a class for expanded clones, and some rows have none.

D	V	J	size	DNA	CDR3
TRBD2	TRBV5-1	TRBJ2-3	-	TGCGCCAGCAGCTTGCAGCGGGGGTACTCAGATACGCAGTATTTT	CASSLQRGYSDTQYF
-	TRBV6-1	TRBJ2-7	few	TGTGCCAGCCGATACGGAGACGGGCACGTCTTC	CASRYGDGHVF
-	TRBV3-1	TRBJ2-7	many	TGTGCCAGCAGCCGTTTCGTTTCTGACGAGCAGTACTTC	CASSRFVSDEQYF
TRBD2	TRBV28	TRBJ2-2	few	TGTGCCAGCAGTACGGGGGGGAGCCTTACCGGGGAGCTGTTTTTT	CASSTGGSLTGELFF
-	TRBV16	TRBJ1-5	many	TGTGCCAGCAGCCAATCTGCCGGGGGAGGTCAGCCCCAGCATTTT	CASSQSAGGGQPQHF
TRBD1	TRBV27	TRBJ1-1	many	TGTGCCAGCAGTTTGTGGGGGACAGGGGGCACTGAAGCTTTCTTT	CASSLWGTGGTEAFF
-	TRBV6-1	TRBJ1-6	-	TGTGCCAGCAGCGCCGACTCGGGACACTCAAATTCACCCCTCCACTTT	CASSADSGHSNSPLHF
TRBD1	TRBV13	TRBJ2-7	many	TGTGCCAGCAGCTTAGTAGGGACAGGGGTCTACGAGCAGTACTTC	CASSLVGTGVYEQYF
-	TRBV2	TRBJ1-5	-	TGTGCCAGCAGCGGACAGTATAGCAATCAGCCCCAGCATTTT	CASSGQYSNQPQHF
-	TRBV5-1	TRBJ2-7	few	TGCGCCAGCAGCTTGGAGGGGAGGGAGCAGTACTTC	CASSLEGREQYF
-	TRBV5-5	TRBJ1-5	-	TGTGCCAGCAGCGCATCAGGGACCTTGGATCAGCCCCAGCATTTT	CASSASGTLDQPQHF
-	TRBV18	TRBJ2-2	many	TGTGCCAGCTCACCAGGAGTAGCGGTAAACACCGGGGAGCTGTTTTTT	CASSPGVAVNTGELFF
-	TRBV12-3/TRBV12-4	TRBJ1-5	many	TGTGCCAGCAGTCGATCCCAGGAGGATAGCAATCAGCCCCAGCATTTT	CASSRSQEDSNQPQHF
-	TRBV11-2	TRBJ2-7	-	TGTGCCAGCAATCCCGGGGGTATGACCTACGAGCAGTACTTC	CASNPGGMTYEQYF
-	TRBV2	TRBJ2-3	many	TGTGCCAGCAGTGACGTCGAGTCGGGCGGAGATACGCAGTATTTT	CASSDVESGGDTQYF
-	TRBV5-1	TRBJ1-6	many	TGCGCCAGCAGCTTGGGGGCCAACTTGCCCCTCCACTTT	CASSLGANLPLHF